This T cell receptor beta chain was sequenced in a study of blood T cell repertoires in COVID-19. Measured with immunoSEQ multiplex PCR; TCRdb has only the in-frame clones, and not every one. In the table there are roughly 160,000 clones, roughly four fifths of which are singletons. Germline assignment: CDR1 LNHDA and CDR2 SQIVND (reference sequence). V shed 10 bases and J shed 3 bases, with 9 bases lying between them. CDR3 size: 11 residues. The gene calls are TRBV19 and TRBJ1-2; D is perhaps TRBD1 (6 bases). What was sequenced was PBMCs or T cells enriched from blood (not recorded which). This clonotype originated in a man aged 50 or older who had recovered from COVID-19. Here the CDR3 DNA reads TGTGCCACCAGGGGCTACTATGGCTACACCTTC. Protein sequence: CATRGYYGYTF.